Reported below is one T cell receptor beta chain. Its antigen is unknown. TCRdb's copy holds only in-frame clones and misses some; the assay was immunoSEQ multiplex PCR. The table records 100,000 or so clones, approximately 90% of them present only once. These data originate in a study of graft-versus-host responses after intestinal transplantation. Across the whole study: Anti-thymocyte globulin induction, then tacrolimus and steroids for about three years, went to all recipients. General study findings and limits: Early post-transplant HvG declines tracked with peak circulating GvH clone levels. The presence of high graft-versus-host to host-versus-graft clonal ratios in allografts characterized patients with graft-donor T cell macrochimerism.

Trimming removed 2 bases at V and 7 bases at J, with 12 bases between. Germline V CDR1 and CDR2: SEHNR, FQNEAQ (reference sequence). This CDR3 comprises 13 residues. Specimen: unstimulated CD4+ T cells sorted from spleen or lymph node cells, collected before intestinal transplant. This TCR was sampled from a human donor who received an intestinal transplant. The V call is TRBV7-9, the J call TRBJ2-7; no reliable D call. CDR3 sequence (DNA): TGTGCCAGCAGCTTAATTATCTCGGAGGAGCAGTACTTC. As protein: CASSLIISEEQYF.